The T cell receptor beta chain under discussion was sequenced for a study of cytomegalovirus exposure and HLA in healthy donors. General study findings and limits: In a later analysis, a genetic analysis reported fewer productive-TCR N-insertions in an Asian-associated ancestry cluster than the cohort average. CMV serostatus stood as the only immune exposure information on hand. Presence/absence analysis assumed near-uniform sequencing depth across donors.

This clone was observed a handful of times. Its specificity is not known. Both 60 Vbeta primers and 13 Jbeta primers went into the PCR. Source study methods: In a later analysis, of some 80 million unique beta chains, roughly 10 million appeared in at least two donors. TCRdb's table, derived via immunoSEQ multiplex PCR, lists solely in-frame clones and lacks some. Clone size and the V and J calls come from that table; the DNA yielded D and trimming. There are around 140,000 clones in the sample; approximately 80% occur only once, and 1.1% to 1.5% lies in the top ten. The V end lost 5 bases, the J end lost 8 bases, and 22 bases lay between the germline ends. Germline CDR1 reads SGHDT; CDR2 reads YYEEEE. The CDR3 loop spans 15 amino acids.

The rearrangement joins TRBV5-6 to TRBJ1-2; the D is unclear. Input material: PBMCs. This receptor was obtained from a woman aged 40 to 50 in good health and CMV-seronegative. CDR3 sequence (DNA): TGTGCCAGCAGGGAACCTGGACGGGGAGCTAGGGGCTACACCTTC. Translation: CASREPGRGARGYTF.